This T cell receptor beta chain originates from a study of blood T cell repertoires in COVID-19. Study-level background: Acute-phase and convalescent COVID-19 samples originated in the United States, Italy and Spain. T cells, B-cell-depleted T cells, or PBMCs supplied cDNA or gDNA.

Germline assignment: CDR1 KGHSH and CDR2 LQKENI. Trimming cost V 6 bases and J 3 bases; bases outside gene matches: 23. CDR3 length: 20 amino acids. Original handling: Amplification of reference gene primers provided the estimated nucleated cell counts. Profiled with immunoSEQ multiplex PCR; TCRdb holds only in-frame clones, not every one. The V and J calls and the clone size are those of that table, but D and trimming were determined from the DNA. The sample shows more than 70,000 clones, approximately 86% of them seen only once. V and J are TRBV18 and TRBJ2-3; 8 nucleotides align to TRBD2. The sequencing input was peripheral blood. The clonotype was recovered from an elderly man with active or convalescent COVID-19. The CDR3 bases are TGTGCCAGCTCCCACCCCGGGGGGGCTTACCTATACGACGCGACAGATACGCAGTATTTT. Its translation: CASSHPGGAYLYDATDTQYF.